These 16 T cell receptor beta chains originate from one sample sequenced in a study of cytomegalovirus exposure and HLA in healthy donors. This PCR relied on a set of 60 Vbeta primers and 13 Jbeta primers. Libraries were prepared by immunoSEQ multiplex PCR; TCRdb keeps only in-frame clonotypes and omits some of them. The table lists roughly 250,000 clones, about 80% of them singletons. What was sequenced was PBMCs. Receptor source: a girl aged 2 to 10 in good health and CMV-seronegative.

The J gene is TRBJ1-3, the V gene TRBV2; D not certain. Looked up from germline, CDR1 is SNHLY and CDR2 is FYNNEI. The germline V and J ends were trimmed by 7 bases and 3 bases, with 10 bases remaining between them. The length of the CDR3 is 13 residues. CDR3 nucleotides: TGTGCCAGCACAGAGGGCTTTGGAAACACCATATATTTT. Translation gives CASTEGFGNTIYF.

The chain combines TRBV4-2 with TRBJ1-6; perhaps TRBD1 as D (6 bases). This CDR3 comprises 15 residues. Trimming removed 0 bases at V and 8 bases at J, with 11 bases between. The germline V gene encodes CDR1 LGHNA and CDR2 YNFKEQ. The CDR3 is CASSQDAGAYSPLHF. Here the CDR3 DNA reads TGTGCCAGCAGCCAAGATGCGGGGGCCTATTCACCCCTCCACTTT.

This sequence joins TRBV15 and TRBJ1-1; no clear D gene. Germline V CDR1 and CDR2: LNHNV, YYDKDF (reference sequence). CDR3 length: 15 residues. The V end lost 0 bases, the J end lost 1 base, and 9 bases lay between the germline ends. The CDR3 coding sequence is TGTGCCACCAGCAGAGAAGGAGGGAAGAACACTGAAGCTTTCTTT. Translating it yields CATSREGGKNTEAFF.

The rearrangement links TRBV10-3 to TRBJ1-1, with TRBD1 matching 8 bases. The CDR3 length is 14 residues. V was pared by 5 bases and J by 5 bases, with 7 bases of the junction left unmatched. The germline CDR1 and CDR2 sequences are ENHRY and SYGVKD. This CDR3 is CAISIQGEMTEAFF. Here the CDR3 DNA reads TGTGCCATCAGTATACAGGGGGAGATGACTGAAGCTTTCTTT.

This chain connects TRBV6-5 to TRBJ2-7; TRBD2 agrees at 9 bases. V lost 0 bases, J lost 2 bases, and 5 bases stayed unmatched. CDR1 MNHEY and CDR2 SVGAGI come from the germline V gene. The CDR3 spans 16 residues. CDR3 loop: CASSYSAGGAAYEQYF. CDR3 bases: TGTGCCAGCAGTTACTCAGCGGGGGGAGCCGCCTACGAGCAGTACTTC.

The chain combines TRBV5-1 with TRBJ2-5; 9 bases line up with TRBD2. Germline CDR1 reads SGHRS; CDR2 reads YFSETQ. V shed 0 bases, J shed 2 bases, and the junction held 2 bases outside the gene matches. The CDR3 contains 15 residues. Here the CDR3 reads CASSLVAGGQETQYF. The CDR3 DNA is TGCGCCAGCAGCTTGGTGGCGGGGGGGCAAGAGACCCAGTACTTC.

The chain has TRBV6-5 and TRBJ2-7; D may be TRBD1 (6 bases). The CDR3 runs 15 residues. The V gene's germline CDR1 is MNHEY and CDR2 SVGAGI. V was pared by 6 bases and J by 2 bases, with 17 bases between. CDR3 sequence (DNA): TGTGCCAGCAGCAACCCCACCGCAGGGGCCTACGAGCAGTACTTC. Translation: CASSNPTAGAYEQYF.

Points on this clone: Relative to the germline gene, one junction end is altered; a read error may explain this. This sequence joins TRBV27 and TRBJ1-2; no clear D gene. Germline V CDR1 and CDR2: MNHEY, SMNVEV (reference sequence). There are 15 residues in the CDR3. For the CDR3, the DNA is TGTGCCAGCACCCCGAGCAGGAACAACCTCTATGGCCACACCTTC. This gives the protein CASTPSRNNLYGHTF.

V is TRBV28 and J is TRBJ2-1; 13 nucleotides agree with TRBD2. The J segment lost 5 bases and the V segment lost 4 bases, leaving 5 bases of the junction unmatched. Germline assignment: CDR1 MDHEN and CDR2 SYDVKM. The CDR3 totals 16 residues. CDR3 nucleotides: TGTGCCAGCAGTTCCCTTGGGACTAGCGGGAACAATGAGCAGTTCTTC. Translation: CASSSLGTSGNNEQFF.

V and J are TRBV16 and TRBJ1-6; 10 nucleotides agree with TRBD1. The CDR3 covers 15 residues. V was clipped by 1 base and J by 7 bases; unmatched bases: 1. CDR1 KGHSY and CDR2 FQNENV come from the germline V gene. The CDR3 DNA reads as TGTGCCAGCAGCCAATTGGGACAGGGGAATTCACCCCTCCACTTT. This sequence encodes CASSQLGQGNSPLHF.

This clone was seen a single time. The chain carries TRBV6-4 and TRBJ2-3; 11 nucleotides agree with TRBD2. The CDR3 has 16 residues. CDR1 is MRHNA, CDR2 SNTAGT, per germline. Losses at the gene ends were 0 bases for V and 6 bases for J; bases not matched to a gene: 5. Here the CDR3 reads CASSDSTSGGVDTQYF. CDR3 sequence (DNA): TGTGCCAGCAGTGACTCCACTAGCGGGGGTGTGGATACGCAGTATTTT.

This clone appeared a few times. This rearrangement joins TRBV9 to TRBJ2-7, with 7 bases identical to TRBD2. CDR1 and CDR2 from the germline V gene are SGDLS and YYNGEE. The CDR3 covers 14 residues. V was pared by 4 bases and J by 2 bases, with 6 bases of the junction left unmatched. As DNA, the CDR3 is TGTGCCAGCAGCCCCTCGGCGGGGGCCTACGAGCAGTACTTC. Translation: CASSPSAGAYEQYF.

This clone was observed once. V and J are TRBV5-1 and TRBJ2-5, with D possibly TRBD2 on 5 matching bases. The better agreement between TRBJ2-7 and the DNA end casts doubt on the J call. Germline V lookup: CDR1 SGHRS, CDR2 YFSETQ. The CDR3 runs 15 residues. The DNA for the CDR3 is TGCGCCAGCAGCTCCGGCCGAGGGCAGTCCTACGAGCAGTACTTC. This gives the protein CASSSGRGQSYEQYF.

This clone was observed a handful of times. Mismatch with germline at one junction end may stem from a read error. The chain has TRBV5-4 and TRBJ2-7; 9 bases are shared with TRBD1. This CDR3 has 14 residues. Per germline, CDR1 SGHNT and CDR2 YYREEE (reference sequence). The CDR3 region has the DNA TGTGCCAGCAGCTTGGTAGATGGACAGGGGACTTCGTGTTTC. It encodes CASSLVDGQGTSCF.

Here the CDR3 DNA reads TGCGCCAGCAGCTTGGTTGGACTAGTCAGAGAGACCCAGTACTTC. It yields the protein CASSLVGLVRETQYF. The chain couples TRBV5-1 to TRBJ2-5; the match to TRBD2 covers 7 bases. V trimming: 0 bases; J trimming: 4 bases; junction bases outside the gene matches: 6. Germline lookup yields CDR1 SGHRS and CDR2 YFSETQ. The CDR3 is made up of 15 amino acids.

CDR3 bases: TGCAGCGTTGATACGAGGCGGGAGAACTATGGCTACACCTTC. Translation: CSVDTRRENYGYTF. This chain links TRBV29-1 with TRBJ1-2; D is unclear. CDR3 size: 14 residues. Trimming removed 3 bases at V and 2 bases at J, with 13 bases between. Germline V gene lookup returns CDR1 SQVTM and CDR2 ANQGSEA.